This TCR beta chain was found in a study of T cell clonality in common variable immunodeficiency (dated by TCRdb to between 2015 and 2017). The study at large found these results: Correlations between repertoire features and clinical complications were limited by patient heterogeneity within the CVID cohort. Fewer deletions and N-nucleotide insertions were reportedly observed in CVID TCRbeta sequences, and highly modified clones with 13 or more V deletions were reportedly absent from CVID TCRbeta sequences. Despite equal DNA input, controls averaged around 80,000 unique sequences per sample versus around 32,000 in CVID samples. Healthy controls shared more TCRbeta clones with each other than CVID subjects shared among themselves (p < 0.0001). TCRbeta clonality was higher in CVID subjects than in healthy controls (t-test p = 0.018), and the increase was most characteristic of about a third of subjects. It was noted by the authors that sequencing of the repertoires of T cell subpopulations would be needed to clarify the cause of the increased clonality in CVID.

Most CVID patients and most healthy controls were of Caucasian heritage. Heparinized peripheral whole blood samples of about 4.5 to 8 ml were collected from each donor. Genomic DNA from adults with common variable immune deficiency (CVID) and from healthy adult controls was the source for sequencing TCRbeta CDR3 repertoires. The control group comprised some 22 healthy adult volunteers, approximately twelve female and about 10 male, aged roughly 23 to 75 years with a mean age of roughly 32. Diluted blood was density-centrifuged over Hypaque 1077 or Ficoll-Paque to isolate peripheral blood mononuclear cells. Genomic DNA was obtained from unsorted mononuclear cells using either Qiagen column purification or a centrifugation-based method. Trimming costs V 6 bases and J 5 bases, and their ends lie 13 bases apart. Counted from cysteine to phenylalanine, this CDR3 has 14 amino acids. Part of the CDR3 DNA is given, 33 bases translated from base 1. CDR1 LNHDA and CDR2 SQIVND are derived from the germline V gene (reference sequence).

For sequencing, equivalent amounts of genomic DNA were input from CVID and control samples. For every sample, a 60 bp segment covering the rearranged TCRbeta CDR3 region was amplified and then sequenced. The immunoSEQ assay, a bias-corrected multiplex PCR combined with high-throughput sequencing, was used for TCRbeta amplification. The study's processing was this. Every unique nucleotide sequence counted as a clone and was annotated with V, D and J genes, copy number and frequency. Sequences were labeled productive if in frame, and non-productive if out of frame or containing stop codons. As previously described, Shannon's entropy was used to calculate clonality. The predicted amino acid sequences of productive clones were used to derive the mean CDR3 Kyte-Doolittle hydropathy. Using the R hclust function, scaled V gene usage was clustered hierarchically with Manhattan distance and complete linkage. To assess clone sharing by CDR3 amino acid sequence, 12 repertoires per group were resampled over 100 rounds. The repertoires were searched for some 70 published EBV-specific TCRbeta sequences and some 230 published CMV-specific TCRbeta sequences. Two CVID samples that yielded fewer than 10,000 sequences were excluded from the analysis, so 42 CVID repertoires were retained. TCRdb took this table from immuneACCESS and kept in-frame rearrangements with V and J called. Such tables lack part of the clones; where checked against another copy, unresolved V genes explain under half of the gap, and the rest is unexplained. Clone size and the V and J calls come from that table; the DNA yielded D and trimming. The table for this sample lists about 31,000 clones, none of them counted only once. The top ten clones comprise under 4.5% of the sample.

This clone came up many times. The antigen it recognizes is unknown. The read falls 3 residues short of the CDR3 end, and the missing part is taken from the germline J gene. The TCR originated in a person aged 18 to 69 in good health. The chain joins TRBV19 to TRBJ2-2; no D gene call is confident. Sample: peripheral blood mononuclear cells. CDR3 loop: CASRSGGGTGELFF. The covered CDR3 bases are TGTGCCAGTAGATCCGGTGGCGGAACCGGGGAG.